This TCR beta chain was profiled in a study of blood T cell repertoires in COVID-19. Study overall: The cDNA or gDNA used as material had been derived from T cells, B-cell-depleted T cells, or PBMCs.

Sequenced by immunoSEQ multiplex PCR; TCRdb stores in-frame clones only, minus some. The data hold roughly 150,000 clones, with around 83% observed a single time. Germline trimming cut 5 bases from V and 8 bases from J; bases unmatched to any gene: 6. In germline, CDR1 is MNHNY, CDR2 SVGAGI (reference sequence). The CDR3 spans 15 residues. Seattle-derived patients entered the study during active infection and were followed longitudinally. This chain joins TRBV6-6 and TRBJ2-1; TRBD2 agrees at 13 bases. The receptor comes from a woman aged 45-59 years with COVID-19, enrolled during active disease. Input material: peripheral blood. As DNA, the CDR3 is TGTGCCAGCAGTGTTAGACTAGCGGGGGGTCATGAGCAGTTCTTC. Protein: CASSVRLAGGHEQFF.